In its sample, the clone carrying this T cell receptor (beta chain) was seen a few times. Total RNA extraction produced at least 5 micrograms (per sample) for the study. This entry comes from a study of blood T cells in healthy people across ages. Sample-barcoded 5' priming and a J-beta primer mix drove a second PCR of roughly 7 to 11 cycles. TCRdb re-derived calls from the 5' RACE reads in MiXCR, one entry per CDR3 protein. In the table there are around 500,000 distinct CDR3 sequences, about 45% of which are singletons. Per germline, CDR1 LGHDT and CDR2 YNNKEL (reference sequence). The CDR3 covers 14 residues. Between the trimmed V and J ends, which lost 0 bases and 8 bases, there was a span of 10 bases.

This rearrangement joins TRBV3-1 to TRBJ1-4, with D uncertain. The sequenced sample was blood. The receptor comes from a man aged 80 or over in good health. The CDR3 region has the DNA TGTGCCAGCAGCCAAGACGCGAACGGAGAAAAACTGTTTTTT. Protein: CASSQDANGEKLFF.